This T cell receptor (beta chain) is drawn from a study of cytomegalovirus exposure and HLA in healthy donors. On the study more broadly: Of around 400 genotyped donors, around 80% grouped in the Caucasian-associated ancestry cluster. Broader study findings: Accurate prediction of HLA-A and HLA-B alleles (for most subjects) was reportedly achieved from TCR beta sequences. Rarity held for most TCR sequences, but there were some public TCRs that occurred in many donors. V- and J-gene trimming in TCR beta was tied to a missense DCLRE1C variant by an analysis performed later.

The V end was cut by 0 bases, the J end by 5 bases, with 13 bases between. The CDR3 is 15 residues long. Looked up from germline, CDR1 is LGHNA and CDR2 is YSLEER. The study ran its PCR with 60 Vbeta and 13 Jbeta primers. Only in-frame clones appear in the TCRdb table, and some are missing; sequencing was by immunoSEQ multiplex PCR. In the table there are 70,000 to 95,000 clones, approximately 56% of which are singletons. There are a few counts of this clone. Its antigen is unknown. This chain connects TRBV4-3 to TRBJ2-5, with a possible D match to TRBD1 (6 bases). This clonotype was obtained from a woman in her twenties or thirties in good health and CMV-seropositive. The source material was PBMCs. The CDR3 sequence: CASSQERRGWETQYF. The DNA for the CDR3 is TGCGCCAGCAGCCAAGAGCGAAGGGGGTGGGAGACCCAGTACTTC.